This T cell receptor beta chain was observed in a study of shared clonotypes between healthy human individuals (dated by TCRdb to 2020 to 2022). Context from the whole study: The cohort included a few men and a couple of women between 18 and 49 years of age. Libraries were prepared and TCR repertoires were sequenced by different laboratories using diverse techniques, in order to increase sequencing depth and limit assay-specific biases. The study deeply sequenced blood TCR repertoires of roughly five healthy adults to estimate repertoire size and the extent of clonotype sharing between individuals. Each donor's leukapheresis produced roughly between roughly 0.94 and 9.5 billion PBMCs. The paper as a whole reports these results and caveats: Based on pairwise subsampling, the degree of clonotype sharing among donors was expected to be affected by sequencing depth. Sampling was limited to blood, and TCR repertoires in tissue likely differ from TCR repertoires in blood. Because the study included only a small number of donors, the genetic and exposure-history diversity represented was limited.

Inclusive of the bounding cysteine and phenylalanine, the CDR3 is 18 residues long. The retained sequence is limited to the CDR3, 54 bases, with the frame set at the first base. In the germline V gene, CDR1 corresponds to SGDLS and CDR2 to YYNGEE. Trimming accounts for 0 bases at V and 1 base at J, while the number of junction bases matched to no gene is 9. Using the deep immunoSEQ assay, TCR CDR3 regions were amplified from genomic DNA by multiplex PCR. For each cell subset, the extracted genomic DNA was distributed evenly across all wells of several immunoSEQ 96-well plates, and each plate served as one replicate. For unsorted PBMC, each replicate PCR was loaded with 300 ng genomic DNA, equivalent to approximately 33,000 T cell genomes. Ten immunoSEQ deep assay plates were used to sequence the unsorted PBMC genomic DNA. Purified libraries were quantified with a Qubit 3.0 fluorometer, sized on a Bioanalyzer 2100, and re-quantified with the KAPA Library Quantification kit. Each immunoSEQ 96-well plate was sequenced on its own single-read 150-cycle Illumina NextSeq 550 flow cell. For the original study's pipeline: The immunoSEQ output contained only junctional sequences without quality scores, so filtering could not match that applied to full-length reads. To assign V/J genes and CDR3, sequences were annotated against IMGT germline references using PyIR, a Python wrapper for IgBLAST v1.9. Reads with weak V/J assignments (E-value above 1e-6), missing CDR3, stop codons, out-of-frame junctions, or ambiguous translated residues were removed. V3J clonotypes were defined by identical inferred V gene, J gene, and CDR3 amino acid sequence. Percentage overlap between repertoires was computed as shared unique clonotypes divided by the size of the smaller repertoire. Richness of each repertoire was evaluated using RTK rarefaction, the Chao1 estimator, and Recon v2.1 estimates of unobserved clonotypes. TCRdb carries this immuneACCESS record with in-frame sequences only. Its versions omit some clonotypes, under half of them owing to an unresolved V gene in the studies checked, with the rest unexplained. That table furnishes V, J and clone size, whereas the DNA furnished D and trimming. A total of about 470,000 clones appear in this sample, about 85% of them only once. The ten largest account for less than 15% of the sample.

A remark on this clone: Its antigen remains undetermined. No much larger clone exists at a distance of one base, and base qualities are not known.

The donors were healthy, HIV-negative adults with no recently reported acute infections or vaccinations. Every donor was a Caucasian adult residing in Nashville, Tennessee, USA. For unsorted samples, 80 million to 100 million PBMCs were counted, and genomic DNA was extracted using the QIAamp DNA Blood Mini kit. Blood was collected by leukapheresis, and PBMCs were isolated by Ficoll-Histopaque density gradient centrifugation and then cryopreserved in liquid nitrogen vapor phase. Input material: PBMCs. The rearrangement combines TRBV9 with TRBJ2-3, with TRBD2 matching 9 junction bases. The receptor was isolated from a woman aged 35 to 49 in good health. Some clones in this sample may be carry-over from other donors' samples. This receptor has the CDR3 CASSVAFGAGGRTDTQYF. The nucleotide sequence is TGTGCCAGCAGCGTAGCTTTCGGAGCGGGAGGTCGCACAGATACGCAGTATTTT. With the rest looked up from the reference TRBV9 and TRBJ2-3 genes rather than sequenced, the full variable domain is DSGVTQTPKHLITATGQRVTLRCSPRSGDLSVYWYQQSLDQGLQFLIQYYNGEERAKGNILERFSAQQFPDLHSELNLSSLELGDSALYFCASSVAFGAGGRTDTQYFGPGTRLTVL.